The 21 T cell receptor beta chains given below trace back to one sample, sequenced in a study of control samples from healthy donors and cancer patients. The method was immunoSEQ multiplex PCR; TCRdb's version includes in-frame clones alone and lacks a portion of them. The data contain about 110,000 clones, 90% of them singletons. Sequenced: blood. Source of these receptors: a human donor in good health. The donor label of this sample is uncertain.

The J gene is TRBJ1-3, the V gene TRBV5-6, with D unresolved. The germline gives CDR1 SGHDT, CDR2 YYEEEE. The CDR3 length is 18 residues. Trimming took off 1 base at V and 0 bases at J, with 17 bases between the two ends. The CDR3 DNA reads TGTGCCAGCAGCTTGATAAAACGAACGGCTAACTCTGGAAACACCATATATTTT. Translating it yields CASSLIKRTANSGNTIYF.

The chain carries TRBV6-5 and TRBJ1-1; D remains ambiguous. Germline loops: CDR1 MNHEY, CDR2 SVGAGI. Trimming removed 6 bases at V and 5 bases at J, with 19 bases between. There are 15 residues in the CDR3. CDR3 bases: TGTGCCAGCAGCACCGGAAAAGGGTGGTTTACTGAAGCTTTCTTT. It specifies CASSTGKGWFTEAFF.

CDR3 loop: CASSRGGVGFNEQFF. CDR3 in DNA: TGTGCCAGCAGTCGTGGGGGTGTCGGGTTCAATGAGCAGTTCTTC. This chain joins TRBV11-2 and TRBJ2-1, with D perhaps TRBD1 or TRBD2 (5 bases each). The germline V gene encodes CDR1 SGHAT and CDR2 FQNNGV. This CDR3 has 15 residues. Trimming took off 6 bases at V and 6 bases at J, with 18 bases between the two ends.

The chain joins TRBV7-9 to TRBJ1-1; D not resolved. This CDR3 is built from 11 residues. V lost 5 bases to trimming and J lost 7 bases, with 8 bases between them. The germline gives CDR1 SEHNR, CDR2 FQNEAQ (reference sequence). The CDR3 protein is CASSAYSEAFF. The CDR3 DNA reads TGTGCCAGCAGCGCCTACAGTGAAGCTTTCTTT.

The chain links TRBV6-5 to TRBJ1-4, with D possibly TRBD1 on 6 matching bases. CDR3 size: 15 residues. V was pared by 2 bases and J by 3 bases, with 10 bases between. Germline CDR1 MNHEY, CDR2 SVGAGI. CDR3 loop: CASSYTTGSNEKLFF. CDR3 bases: TGTGCCAGCAGTTACACGACAGGCTCTAATGAAAAACTGTTTTTT.

Only one count was recorded for this clone. The chain recombines TRBV5-3 with TRBJ2-1, with D unclear. TRBV5-3 is noted as an ORF with a role that remains uncertain. The CDR3 has 9 residues. V gave up 0 bases and J gave up 13 bases, with 2 bases separating them. The CDR3 nucleotides read TGTGCCAGAAGCTTGGCCCAGTTCTTC. Its translation is CARSLAQFF.

The chain combines TRBV5-6 with TRBJ1-3, with D unclear. In germline, CDR1 is SGHDT, CDR2 YYEEEE. The CDR3 extends over 13 amino acids. Deletions cut 4 bases from V and 3 bases from J, with 8 bases between. CDR3 residues: CASSRTLGNTIYF. CDR3 bases: TGTGCCAGCAGCCGGACTCTTGGAAACACCATATATTTT.

The V call is TRBV19, the J call TRBJ2-7, with 10 nucleotides matching TRBD1. Germline V lookup: CDR1 LNHDA, CDR2 SQIVND (reference sequence). V lost 6 bases to trimming and J lost 4 bases; unmatched junction nucleotides: 12. CDR3 length: 16 residues. CDR3 protein: CASRATVGTGVYEQYF. In DNA form, the CDR3 reads TGTGCCAGTAGGGCGACCGTCGGGACAGGGGTTTACGAGCAGTACTTC.

This chain links TRBV3-1 (or the pseudogene TRBV3-2) with TRBJ2-1, with D tentatively TRBD2 (6 bases). The V end lost 4 bases, the J end lost 0 bases, and 10 bases lay between the germline ends. Germline V gene lookup returns CDR1 LGHDT and CDR2 YNNKEL (reference sequence). The CDR3 consists of 15 residues. The CDR3, as DNA: TGTGCCAGCAGCCGGGACGGGAGCTCCTACAATGAGCAGTTCTTC. Its protein product is CASSRDGSSYNEQFF.

The chain recombines TRBV7-9 with TRBJ1-5; 7 bases line up with TRBD1. Germline assignment: CDR1 SEHNR and CDR2 FQNEAQ (reference sequence). J lost 2 bases, V lost 5 bases, and 3 bases had no gene match. This CDR3 comprises 14 residues. CDR3 protein: CASSQGGGNQPQHF. The CDR3 region has the DNA TGTGCCAGCAGCCAGGGGGGGGGCAATCAGCCCCAGCATTTT.

This sequence joins TRBV28 and TRBJ2-7, with TRBD1 identical over 7 bases. This CDR3 has 15 residues. Per the germline V gene, CDR1 is MDHEN and CDR2 is SYDVKM. Trimming cost V 6 bases and J 1 base; bases outside gene matches: 9. CDR3 bases: TGTGCCAGCAGAAAAACCGGGACAGCATCCTACGAGCAGTACTTC. Translation: CASRKTGTASYEQYF.

The chain combines TRBV25-1 with TRBJ1-6; TRBD1 matches at 8 bases. The V gene's germline CDR1 is MGHDK and CDR2 SYGVNS. J gave up 0 bases and V 6 bases, and 7 bases lay outside the gene matches. This CDR3 is built from 17 residues. DNA for the CDR3: TGTGCCAGCAGGGGAACAGGGGGGAGCTCCTATAATTCACCCCTCCACTTT. Its protein product is CASRGTGGSSYNSPLHF.

The V and J genes are TRBV6-6 and TRBJ1-2, with TRBD1 as a possible D gene (5 bases). This CDR3 comprises 14 residues. The V gene's germline CDR1 is MNHNY and CDR2 SVGAGI (reference sequence). V lost 6 bases and J 2 bases, leaving 13 bases between the germline ends. CDR3 region: CASRRSDTNYGYTF. The DNA of the CDR3 is TGTGCCAGCAGACGCTCGGACACAAACTATGGCTACACCTTC.

The chain links TRBV11-2 to TRBJ2-7; 7 positions agree with TRBD1. Per germline, CDR1 SGHAT and CDR2 FQNNGV. The CDR3 runs to 15 residues. V gave up 6 bases and J gave up 2 bases; unmatched junction bases: 10. CDR3 in DNA: TGTGCCAGCAGTTTAAGACAGGGACCAACCTACGAGCAGTACTTC. Translated: CASSLRQGPTYEQYF.

CDR3 amino acids: CASSKQGRSYNEQFF. The CDR3 bases are TGTGCCAGCAGCAAACAGGGAAGGTCCTACAATGAGCAGTTCTTC. This chain uses TRBV7-9 with TRBJ2-1; a possible D gene is TRBD1 (6 bases). The CDR3 contains 15 residues. Germline V lookup: CDR1 SEHNR, CDR2 FQNEAQ (reference sequence). V dropped 5 bases and J dropped 1 base, with 12 bases sitting between them.

The rearrangement links TRBV7-3 to TRBJ2-2; D not resolved. The CDR3 runs to 14 residues. The V and J ends lost 4 bases and 0 bases respectively, with 6 bases between them. Germline CDR1 reads SGHTA; CDR2 reads FQGTGA. The CDR3 here is CASSWNANTGELFF. The CDR3 bases are TGTGCCAGCAGCTGGAACGCGAACACCGGGGAGCTGTTTTTT.

J is TRBJ2-7 and V is TRBV6-6, with 9 bases identical to TRBD1. The CDR3 sequence is 14 residues long. With 5 bases clipped from V and 2 bases from J, the junction kept 4 bases outside the gene matches. Looked up from germline, CDR1 is MNHNY and CDR2 is SVGAGI (reference sequence). The CDR3 DNA is TGTGCCAGCAGTCCGACAGGGGGTCCCTACGAGCAGTACTTC. Residues: CASSPTGGPYEQYF.

This clone was observed a handful of times. This chain links TRBV6-5 with TRBJ1-1; the D gene is possibly TRBD1 (6 bases). From germline, CDR1 is MNHEY and CDR2 SVGAGI. V lost 0 bases to trimming and J lost 1 base, with 9 bases between them. This CDR3 comprises 15 residues. CDR3 protein: CASSYSTRGNTEAFF. CDR3 nucleotides: TGTGCCAGCAGTTACTCGACCAGGGGGAACACTGAAGCTTTCTTT.

The chain employs TRBV6-6 and TRBJ1-5; 9 bases are a match to TRBD1. The V segment lost 5 bases and the J segment 0 bases; nucleotides outside the gene matches: 2. Germline CDR1 MNHNY, CDR2 SVGAGI (reference sequence). This CDR3 comprises 15 residues. The chain's CDR3 is CASSRQGDSNQPQHF. CDR3 DNA: TGTGCCAGCAGTAGACAGGGGGATAGCAATCAGCCCCAGCATTTT.

This chain connects TRBV2 to TRBJ1-4; TRBD1 agrees at 10 bases. Germline lookup yields CDR1 SNHLY and CDR2 FYNNEI. The CDR3 is 13 residues long. Unmatched junction bases numbered 4, after V lost 7 bases and J lost 8 bases. CDR3 nucleotide sequence: TGTGCCAGCACCGGACAGGGGGGCGAAAAACTGTTTTTT. As protein: CASTGQGGEKLFF.

This rearrangement joins TRBV12-3 or TRBV12-4 to TRBJ2-7; D is uncertain. V was pared by 2 bases and J by 7 bases, with 6 bases between. This CDR3 is 11 amino acids long. CDR3 sequence (DNA): TGTGCCAGCAGTTTACTGCGGGAGCAGTACTTC. Its protein is CASSLLREQYF.